These T cell receptor beta chains were read from a single sample in a study of beta chain features in type 1 diabetes. Generated by immunoSEQ multiplex PCR, the TCRdb table keeps only in-frame clones and is missing some. The table records approximately 46,000 clones, around 45% of them present only once. Material: stem cell memory CD4+ T cells from blood. Receptors originate from a man aged 30 to 39 with type 1 diabetes. Both conserved end residues are part of each CDR3. Fields, in order: V gene, clone size, CDR3 protein. Size is stated for part of the rows, as once, few or many counts, or as a class when the clone is expanded.

v_gene: TRBV29-1; abundance: -; CDR3aa: CSGGGSNEKLFF
v_gene: TRBV30; abundance: -; CDR3aa: CAWSFLGTRTGELFF
v_gene: TRBV18; abundance: few; CDR3aa: CASSPKRSTEAFF
v_gene: TRBV5-1; abundance: -; CDR3aa: CASSLFQGSPLSGNTIYF
v_gene: TRBV7-2; abundance: -; CDR3aa: CASSLGALAPYNEQFF
v_gene: TRBV7-8; abundance: few; CDR3aa: CASSPRTSGSTDTQYF
v_gene: TRBV7-2; abundance: -; CDR3aa: CASSLASADNEQFF
v_gene: TRBV4-3; abundance: -; CDR3aa: CASSSGVHSGNTIYF
v_gene: TRBV4-3; abundance: -; CDR3aa: CASSQGLAGLYEQYF
v_gene: TRBV7-8; abundance: -; CDR3aa: CASSFRYPGNTIYF
v_gene: TRBV4-3; abundance: few; CDR3aa: CASSQRAGADQPQHF
v_gene: TRBV27; abundance: -; CDR3aa: CASSRDRENTEAFF
v_gene: TRBV5-6; abundance: -; CDR3aa: CASRLGREQFF
v_gene: TRBV29-1; abundance: few; CDR3aa: CSVRTGTDTQYF
v_gene: TRBV13; abundance: -; CDR3aa: CASSLRHPGNEQFF
v_gene: TRBV19; abundance: -; CDR3aa: CASSTELAGGEQFF
v_gene: TRBV10-3; abundance: few; CDR3aa: CATGQGAYGANVLTF
v_gene: TRBV21-1; abundance: -; CDR3aa: CASHYSRDSYEQYF
v_gene: TRBV7-9; abundance: few; CDR3aa: CASSLTENYGYTF
v_gene: TRBV27; abundance: -; CDR3aa: CASSLSPPGLADYNEQFF
v_gene: TRBV19; abundance: few; CDR3aa: CASSIVSVPPEAFF
v_gene: TRBV5-4; abundance: -; CDR3aa: CASSQGGAYYEQYF
v_gene: TRBV19; abundance: once; CDR3aa: CASSRRGQALGYGYTF
v_gene: TRBV6-6; abundance: -; CDR3aa: CATTAEVGELFF
v_gene: TRBV4-1; abundance: -; CDR3aa: CASSQTSTGAEQFF
v_gene: TRBV2; abundance: -; CDR3aa: CASSVRGYTEAFF
v_gene: TRBV7-2; abundance: -; CDR3aa: CASSSQGGGTYEQYF
v_gene: TRBV2; abundance: -; CDR3aa: CASSPAFRGFYGYTF